A single sample is the source of the 6 T cell receptor beta chains below, sequenced in a study of early T cells in non-severe SARS-CoV-2 infection. TCRdb independently ran MiXCR on the 5' RACE reads; one entry per CDR3 protein. The table shows 97,000 or so distinct CDR3 sequences, with about 12% occurring only once. Sequenced: whole blood. All receptors come from an adult who was a healthcare worker with PCR-confirmed SARS-CoV-2 infection or an uninfected control (not recorded which).

This clonotype was seen only a few times. J is TRBJ2-3 and V is TRBV2, with a weak D call TRBD1 (6 bases). This CDR3 has 12 residues. The germline gives CDR1 SNHLY, CDR2 FYNNEI. V was shortened by 6 bases and J by 5 bases, with 9 bases between the two germline ends. CDR3 sequence: CASSAGVDTQYF. CDR3 nucleotides: TGTGCCAGCAGCGCAGGGGTAGATACGCAGTATTTT.

This clonotype was seen ten or more times. This chain joins TRBV10-3 and TRBJ2-3; the D is unclear. Trimming removed 7 bases from V and 3 bases from J, with 20 bases in between. The CDR3 loop spans 16 amino acids. The germline gives CDR1 ENHRY, CDR2 SYGVKD. The CDR3 is CAIKSSRSDGTDTQYF. As DNA, the CDR3 is TGTGCCATCAAGTCTTCGCGGAGCGATGGGACAGATACGCAGTATTTT.

This clonotype turned up a few times. The J gene is TRBJ1-2, the V gene TRBV27; D gene ambiguous. Germline CDR1 is MNHEY and CDR2 is SMNVEV (reference sequence). This CDR3 has 15 amino acids. Trimming took off 3 bases at V and 0 bases at J, with 11 bases between the two ends. The CDR3 nucleotides read TGTGCCAGCAGTTTCTTCCCGTTACCTAACTATGGCTACACCTTC. Its protein product is CASSFFPLPNYGYTF.

With regard to this clonotype: This may be a read error: a much more frequent sequence differs by one nucleotide. The rearrangement uses TRBV7-2 and TRBJ1-1; D remains ambiguous. Germline values: CDR1 SGHTA, CDR2 FQGNSA. The CDR3 extends over 10 amino acids. This CDR3 reads CAGSLVKAFF. CDR3 DNA sequence: TGTGCCGGCAGCTTAGTGAAAGCTTTCTTT.

CDR3 in DNA: TGTGCCAGCAGCTTCGGCTCTGGAAACACCATATATTTT. Residues: CASSFGSGNTIYF. The V and J genes are TRBV7-9 and TRBJ1-3; D uncertain. CDR1 is SEHNR, CDR2 FQNEAQ, per germline (reference sequence). The CDR3 spans 13 residues. Trimming took 3 bases from V and 0 from J, leaving 3 bases between them. The full variable domain, completed using reference TRBV7-9 and TRBJ1-3, is DTGVSQNPRHKITKRGQNVTFRCDPISEHNRLYWYRQTLGQGPEFLTYFQNEAQLEKSRLLSDRFSAERPKGSFSTLEIQRTEQGDSAMYLCASSFGSGNTIYFGEGSWLTVV.

The sample holds many counts of this clonotype. The chain combines TRBV7-6 with TRBJ2-5; D unclear. This CDR3 region has 11 residues. The ends were cut back, 2 bases at V and 8 bases at J, with 6 bases in the middle. Germline CDR1 is SGHVS and CDR2 is FNYEAQ. CDR3 nucleotides: TGTGCCAGCAGCTTAATGGAAACCCAGTACTTC. Its protein product is CASSLMETQYF. Combining the CDR3 with reference TRBV7-6 and TRBJ2-5 gives the whole variable domain GAGVSQSPRYKVTKRGQDVALRCDPISGHVSLYWYRQALGQGPEFLTYFNYEAQQDKSGLPNDRFSAERPEGSISTLTIQRTEQRDSAMYRCASSLMETQYFGPGTRLLVL.